These 12 T cell receptor beta chains were sequenced from one sample in a study of STAT5B mutations in CD4+ large granular lymphocyte leukemia. Generated by immunoSEQ multiplex PCR, the TCRdb table keeps only in-frame clones and is missing some. The table includes about 32,000 clones, around four fifths detected once. The sequenced sample was CD4+ T cells from blood buffy coats. All receptors come from a human donor in good health.

This clone has a handful of counts. This sequence joins TRBV2 and TRBJ1-3; D gene uncertain. From germline, CDR1 is SNHLY and CDR2 FYNNEI. The CDR3 runs 13 residues. Trimming took off 4 bases at V and 0 bases at J, with 4 bases between the two ends. Written as DNA, the CDR3 is TGTGCCAGCAGTGGCCTCTCTGGAAACACCATATATTTT. This encodes CASSGLSGNTIYF.

The CDR3 coding sequence is TGTGCCAGCAGTGACCGACAGCTCCTCTCTGGAAACACCATATATTTT. It yields the protein CASSDRQLLSGNTIYF. The chain links TRBV6-1 to TRBJ1-3; D might be TRBD1 (5 bases). CDR1 MNHNS and CDR2 SASEGT come from the germline V gene. The CDR3 totals 16 residues. Trimming cost V 3 bases and J 0 bases, with 12 bases left between them.

The V gene is TRBV4-1, the J gene TRBJ1-2, with a possible D match to TRBD1 (5 bases). Germline V gives CDR1 MGHRA, CDR2 YSYEKL. V was trimmed by 1 base and J by 3 bases, leaving 12 bases between them. The CDR3 has 15 amino acids. CDR3 nucleotide sequence: TGCGCCAGCAGCCAAGGTTCCAGGGCAGACTATGGCTACACCTTC. Translation gives CASSQGSRADYGYTF.

This clone showed up just once. The chain recombines TRBV29-1 with TRBJ1-2; tentatively, D is TRBD1 (5 bases). This CDR3 spans 12 amino acids. The V gene's germline CDR1 is SQVTM and CDR2 ANQGSEA. The V end lost 6 bases, the J end lost 11 bases, and 19 bases lay between the germline ends. The CDR3 sequence: CSVTLGAPHYTF. The CDR3 nucleotides are TGCAGCGTCACCCTCGGGGCACCGCATTACACCTTC.

This rearrangement joins TRBV28 to TRBJ2-3; D remains unclear. Trimming took 4 bases from V and 0 from J, leaving 17 bases between them. The CDR3 spans 17 residues. CDR1 and CDR2 from the germline V gene are MDHEN and SYDVKM. The CDR3, as DNA: TGTGCCAGCAGTTGGCCGAAAACTGTAGCTAGCACAGATACGCAGTATTTT. It specifies CASSWPKTVASTDTQYF.

This chain connects TRBV11-3 to TRBJ2-1, with D tentatively TRBD2 (5 bases). V was trimmed by 1 base and J by 13 bases, leaving 17 bases between them. The CDR3 has 14 amino acids. Germline V gene sequence: CDR1 SGHNT, CDR2 YENEEA. The CDR3 spells CASSLVGESLPQFF. CDR3 nucleotides: TGTGCCAGCAGCTTAGTCGGGGAGTCCCTGCCCCAGTTCTTC.

The rearrangement uses TRBV19 and TRBJ2-1; no definite D call. V was trimmed by 1 base and J by 0 bases, leaving 7 bases between them. This CDR3 comprises 15 residues. Germline V gives CDR1 LNHDA, CDR2 SQIVND (reference sequence). The chain's CDR3 is CASSIGTNSYNEQFF. CDR3 DNA: TGTGCCAGTAGTATAGGCACCAACTCCTACAATGAGCAGTTCTTC.

This sequence joins TRBV30 and TRBJ2-5; D not certain. The germline gives CDR1 GTSNPN, CDR2 SVGIG (reference sequence). The V and J ends lost 1 base and 4 bases respectively, with 7 bases between them. CDR3 length: 12 amino acids. The CDR3 DNA reads TGTGCCTGGAGTGAGGTCCGAGAGACCCAGTACTTC. As protein: CAWSEVRETQYF.

This clone was observed a handful of times. The rearrangement links TRBV7-9 to TRBJ2-7; the D call may be TRBD1 or TRBD2 (5 bases each). The CDR3 is 14 residues long. V was trimmed by 2 bases and J by 3 bases, leaving 11 bases between them. Germline V gives CDR1 SEHNR, CDR2 FQNEAQ (reference sequence). CDR3 amino acids: CASSLRGTGYEQYF. The CDR3 DNA is TGTGCCAGCAGCTTAAGAGGGACGGGCTACGAGCAGTACTTC.

The rearrangement links TRBV6-5 to TRBJ1-1, with TRBD1 as a possible D gene (5 bases). V was trimmed by 4 bases and J by 11 bases, leaving 14 bases between them. Germline CDR1 is MNHEY and CDR2 is SVGAGI. The CDR3 contains 12 residues. CDR3 nucleotide sequence: TGTGCCAGCAGTTCCCCGCGGGGGAGGGCTTTCTTT. The encoded protein is CASSSPRGRAFF.

The J gene is TRBJ2-3, the V gene TRBV5-1, with D tentatively TRBD2 (6 bases). CDR1 and CDR2 (germline): SGHRS, YFSETQ. V lost 5 bases, J lost 0 bases, and 16 bases lay in between. The CDR3 is 16 amino acids. DNA of the CDR3: TGCGCCAGCAGTAGGGCGGGAACCTTTAGCACAGATACGCAGTATTTT. This sequence encodes CASSRAGTFSTDTQYF.

This sequence joins TRBV7-9 and TRBJ2-1; 7 nucleotides match TRBD2. The trim removed 3 bases at V and 5 bases at J, leaving 7 bases unmatched. CDR3 length: 15 amino acids. The germline V gene encodes CDR1 SEHNR and CDR2 FQNEAQ (reference sequence). The CDR3 nucleotides are TGTGCCAGCAGCTTCAGTGGGGGGGACGACAATGAGCAGTTCTTC. Protein sequence: CASSFSGGDDNEQFF.